The next 5 T cell receptor beta chains were all read from a single sample in a study of vaccination and CD4 T cells after COVID-19. For these receptors, no antigen is known. Treatment of the sample: roughly nine-day PBMC culture with coronavirus spike peptide pools or control peptides (ViraFEST assay). Researchers used the Oncomine TCR Beta short-read assay to sequence DNA from cultured CD4+ T cells. TCRdb re-called the PCR reads through MiXCR, storing one row per CDR3 protein. This sample has more than 15,000 distinct CDR3 sequences, with about three fifths found just once. Sequences were obtained from CD4+ T cells from blood, cultured in vitro. The receptors stem from a human donor who had recovered from COVID-19.

This clonotype showed up just a few times. The genes are TRBV7-8 and TRBJ1-2, with 9 bases that match TRBD1. There are 16 residues in the CDR3. Germline V gene sequence: CDR1 SGHVS, CDR2 FQNEAQ. Losses at the gene ends were 5 bases for V and 4 bases for J; bases not matched to a gene: 11. CDR3 bases: TGTGCCAGCAGCCCACGGACAGGGGTTTTGGGCTATGGCTACACCTTC. This translates into CASSPRTGVLGYGYTF. Filled out from reference TRBV7-8 and TRBJ1-2, the complete variable domain reads GAGVSQSPRYKVAKRGQDVALRCDPISGHVSLFWYQQALGQGPEFLTYFQNEAQLDKSGLPSDRFFAERPEGSVSTLKIQRTQQEDSAVYLCASSPRTGVLGYGYTFGSGTRLTVV.

The chain combines TRBV4-3 with TRBJ1-2; D uncertain. Between the trimmed V and J ends, which lost 4 bases and 8 bases, there was a span of 20 bases. This CDR3 comprises 15 residues. Germline-derived CDR1 and CDR2 are LGHNA and YSLEER. Here the CDR3 DNA reads TGCGCCAGCAGCCCCCTCATTCGGGTTTCCAACGGCTACACCTTC. The encoded protein is CASSPLIRVSNGYTF.

This chain connects TRBV21-1 to TRBJ2-5; the table's D call, TRBD1, was not checked against the DNA. TRBV21-1 is deemed a pseudogene. The CDR3 runs to 15 residues. Here the CDR3 DNA reads TGTGCCAGCAGCTGGATACGACAGGGGGGGGAGACCCAGTACTTC. Its protein is CASSWIRQGGETQYF.

This rearrangement joins TRBV20-1 to TRBJ1-5; weak D call: TRBD1 (6 bases). The V end lost 3 bases, the J end lost 5 bases, and 17 bases lay between the germline ends. CDR3 size: 15 residues. Germline V gives CDR1 DFQATT, CDR2 SNEGSKA (reference sequence). This CDR3 reads CSASSGTSTYQPQHF. As DNA, the CDR3 is TGCAGTGCTAGCTCCGGGACAAGTACCTATCAGCCCCAGCATTTT.

V usage is TRBV7-2 and J usage is TRBJ2-5; tentative D call: TRBD2 (7 bases). Germline-derived CDR1 and CDR2 are SGHTA and FQGNSA. The germline V and J ends were trimmed by 11 bases and 4 bases, with 17 bases remaining between them. This CDR3 is 13 amino acids long. The CDR3 bases are TGTGCCGGGGGGGGCAGGGAGGTAGAGACCCAGTACTTC. Protein sequence: CAGGGREVETQYF.